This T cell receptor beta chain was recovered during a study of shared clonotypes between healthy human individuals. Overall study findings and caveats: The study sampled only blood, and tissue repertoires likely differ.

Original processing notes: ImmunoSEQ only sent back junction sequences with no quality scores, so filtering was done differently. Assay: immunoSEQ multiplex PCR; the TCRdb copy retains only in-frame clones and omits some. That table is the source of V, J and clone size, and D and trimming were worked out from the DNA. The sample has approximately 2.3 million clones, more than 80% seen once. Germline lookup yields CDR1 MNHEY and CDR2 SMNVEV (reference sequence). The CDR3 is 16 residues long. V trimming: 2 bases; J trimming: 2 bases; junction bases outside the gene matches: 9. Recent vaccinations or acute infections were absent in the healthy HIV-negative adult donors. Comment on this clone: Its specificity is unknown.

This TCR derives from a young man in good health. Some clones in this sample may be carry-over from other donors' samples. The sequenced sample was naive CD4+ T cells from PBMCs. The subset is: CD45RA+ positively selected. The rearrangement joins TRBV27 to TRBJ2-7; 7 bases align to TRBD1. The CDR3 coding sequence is TGTGCCAGCAGTTTAAGGGAACAGGGGCCCCCCTACGAGCAGTACTTC. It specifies CASSLREQGPPYEQYF.